The entry below describes one TCR beta chain. Its antigen is currently unknown. PCR amplification relied on 60 Vbeta primers (plus 13 Jbeta primers). Profiling relied on immunoSEQ multiplex PCR, and the TCRdb table lists in-frame clones only, not all of them. This table has 200,000 or so clones, just under 80% appearing once. The sample is drawn from a study of cytomegalovirus exposure and HLA in healthy donors. Across the whole study: A prior study identified 120 million or so unique TCR beta sequences from 200 million or so T cells.

Per germline, CDR1 MNHEY and CDR2 SMNVEV (reference sequence). CDR3 length equals 18 residues. The V segment lost 2 bases and the J segment 3 bases; nucleotides outside the gene matches: 16. Notes on the study in general: Earlier analysis found most TCR beta V segments productive about 87% or about 30% of the time. The authors listed 164 TCR beta chains as cytomegalovirus-associated. TCR beta chain V- and J-gene trimming was linked, in a later analysis, to a missense variant in DCLRE1C.

The sample taken for sequencing was PBMCs. The chain carries TRBV27 and TRBJ2-7, with 7 bases lining up with TRBD2. The receptor was derived from a woman aged 25 to 39 in good health and CMV-seropositive. CDR3 coding DNA: TGTGCCAGCAGTTTAAAAGGTTCAGGTCGAAGCGGGAACTACGAGCAGTACTTC. Encoded protein: CASSLKGSGRSGNYEQYF.